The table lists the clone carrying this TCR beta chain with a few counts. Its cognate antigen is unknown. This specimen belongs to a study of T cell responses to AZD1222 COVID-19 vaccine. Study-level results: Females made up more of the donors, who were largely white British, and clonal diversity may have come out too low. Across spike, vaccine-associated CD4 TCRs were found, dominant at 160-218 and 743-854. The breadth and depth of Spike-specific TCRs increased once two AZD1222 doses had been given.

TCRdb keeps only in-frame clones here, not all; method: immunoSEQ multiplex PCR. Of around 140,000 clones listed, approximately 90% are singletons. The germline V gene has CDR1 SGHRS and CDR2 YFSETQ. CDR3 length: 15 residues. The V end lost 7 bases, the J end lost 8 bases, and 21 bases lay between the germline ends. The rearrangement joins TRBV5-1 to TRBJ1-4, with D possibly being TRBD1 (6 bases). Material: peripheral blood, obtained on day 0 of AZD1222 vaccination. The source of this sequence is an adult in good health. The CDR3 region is CASQRGGPLEEKLFF. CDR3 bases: TGCGCCAGCCAGAGGGGGGGTCCATTAGAGGAAAAACTGTTTTTT.